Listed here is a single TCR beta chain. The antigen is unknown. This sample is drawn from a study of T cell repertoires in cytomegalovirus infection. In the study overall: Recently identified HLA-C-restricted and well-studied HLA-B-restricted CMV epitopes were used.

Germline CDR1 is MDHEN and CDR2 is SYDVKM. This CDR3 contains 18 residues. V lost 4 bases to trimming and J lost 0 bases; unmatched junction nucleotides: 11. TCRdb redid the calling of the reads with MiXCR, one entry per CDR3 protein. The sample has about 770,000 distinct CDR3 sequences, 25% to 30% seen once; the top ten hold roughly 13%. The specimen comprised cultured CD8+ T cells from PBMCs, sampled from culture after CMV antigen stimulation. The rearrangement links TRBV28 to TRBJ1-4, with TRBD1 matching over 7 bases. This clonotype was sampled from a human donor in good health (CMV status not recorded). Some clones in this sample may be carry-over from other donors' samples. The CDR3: CASSSPQRDRATNEKLFF. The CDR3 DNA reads TGTGCCAGCAGTTCCCCCCAAAGGGACAGAGCAACTAATGAAAAACTGTTTTTT.